This T cell receptor beta chain was found in a study of memory CD4+ T cells and cytomegalovirus serostatus. This CDR3 spans 13 amino acids. CDR1 and CDR2 (germline): MNHNS, SASEGT. V shed 8 bases, J shed 5 bases, and the junction held 5 bases outside the gene matches. Per the original methods: Out-of-frame sequences were removed, leaving 2,204,828 distinct TCRbeta sequences. Profiled with immunoSEQ multiplex PCR; TCRdb holds only in-frame clones, not every one. That table furnishes V, J and clone size, whereas the DNA furnished D and trimming. This sample has 80,000 to 100,000 clones, with about 80% found just once. Single viable CD3+CD4+CD8-CD45RO+ cells were sorted as the memory CD4+ T cells.

The gene calls are TRBV6-1 and TRBJ1-5, with 8 bases lining up with TRBD1. The clonotype comes from an adult in good health and CMV-seropositive. The sequencing input was memory CD4+ T cells from blood. CDR3 sequence (DNA): TGTGCCAGCGGGACAGGAGCCTATCAGCCCCAGCATTTT. It is translated as CASGTGAYQPQHF.